This is a list of T cell receptor beta chains from one sample in a study of cytomegalovirus exposure and HLA in healthy donors. Profiled with immunoSEQ multiplex PCR; TCRdb holds only in-frame clones, not every one. Of some 100,000 clones in the sample, roughly 70% were seen once. Material for sequencing was PBMCs. Receptors originate from a man in his forties or fifties in good health and CMV-seronegative. Each CDR3 is given without its conserved first and last residue. D genes are given only for firm matches.

V	D	J	CDR3
TRBV4-1	TRBD2	TRBJ2-3	ASSVPVGSSGVY
TRBV4-2	NA	TRBJ1-4	ASSQDPPETNEKLF
TRBV6-6	NA	TRBJ2-3	ASSLTGSDTQY
TRBV5-6	TRBD1	TRBJ2-7	ASSEQGSYEQY
TRBV28	TRBD1	TRBJ2-7	ASSRGQGGYEQY
TRBV18	NA	TRBJ2-7	ASSPGVSRQFLIAYEQY
TRBV11-2	NA	TRBJ1-3	ASSQTQGSSGNTIY
TRBV28	NA	TRBJ2-7	ASSLNGGRRGTYEQY
TRBV2	NA	TRBJ1-1	ASVQGGDTEAF
TRBV7-2	TRBD2	TRBJ2-1	ASSYLAGVFNEQF
TRBV27	NA	TRBJ2-7	ASSLTLGDNYEQY